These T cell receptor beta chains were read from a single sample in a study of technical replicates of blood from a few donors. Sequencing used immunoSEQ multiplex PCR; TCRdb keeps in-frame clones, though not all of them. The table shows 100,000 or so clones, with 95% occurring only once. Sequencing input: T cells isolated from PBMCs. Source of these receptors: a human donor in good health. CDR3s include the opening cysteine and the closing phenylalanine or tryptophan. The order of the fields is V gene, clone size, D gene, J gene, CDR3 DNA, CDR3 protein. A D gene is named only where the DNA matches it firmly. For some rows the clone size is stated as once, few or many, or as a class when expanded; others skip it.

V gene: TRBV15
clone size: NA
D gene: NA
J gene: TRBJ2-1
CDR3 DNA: TGTGCCACCAGCATCAGTGACAATGAGCAGTTCTTC
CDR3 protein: CATSISDNEQFF

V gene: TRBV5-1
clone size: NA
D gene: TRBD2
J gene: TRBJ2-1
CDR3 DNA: TGCGCCAGCAGCTTGGGACTAGCGGAGTACAATGAGCAGTTCTTC
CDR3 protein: CASSLGLAEYNEQFF

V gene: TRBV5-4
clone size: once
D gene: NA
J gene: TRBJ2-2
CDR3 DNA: TGTGCCAGCAGCCCTAGAGCCGGGGAGCTGTTTTTT
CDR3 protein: CASSPRAGELFF

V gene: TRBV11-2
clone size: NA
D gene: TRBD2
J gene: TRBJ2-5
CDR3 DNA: TGTGCCAGCAGCTTAGTCGGGGGGGACCAAGAGACCCAGTACTTC
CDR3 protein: CASSLVGGDQETQYF

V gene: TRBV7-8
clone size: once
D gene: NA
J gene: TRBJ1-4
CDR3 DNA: TGTGCCAGCAGCTTAGGGGGGGGCCGAAAAACTAATGAAAAACTGTTTTTT
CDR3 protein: CASSLGGGRKTNEKLFF

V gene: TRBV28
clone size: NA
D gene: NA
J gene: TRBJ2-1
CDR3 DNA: TGTGCCAGCAGTTTCGGACTGAACAATGAGCAGTTCTTC
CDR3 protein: CASSFGLNNEQFF

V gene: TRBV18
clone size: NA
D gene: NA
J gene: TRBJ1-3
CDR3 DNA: TGTGCCAGCGGCGGCGGCATCGGAAACACCATATATTTT
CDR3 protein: CASGGGIGNTIYF

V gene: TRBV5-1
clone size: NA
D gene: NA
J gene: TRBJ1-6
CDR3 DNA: TGCGCCAGTCAGGGGAGCTCCTATAATTCACCCCTCCACTTT
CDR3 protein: CASQGSSYNSPLHF

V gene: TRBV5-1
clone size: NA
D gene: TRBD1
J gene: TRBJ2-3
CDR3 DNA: TGCGCCAGCAGCTTCGGGGACAGGGTTACAGATACGCAGTATTTT
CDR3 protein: CASSFGDRVTDTQYF

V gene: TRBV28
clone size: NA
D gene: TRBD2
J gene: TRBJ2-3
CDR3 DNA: TGTGCCAGCAGTTTAGCGGGGGGGCTGGCCGATACGCAGTATTTT
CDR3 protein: CASSLAGGLADTQYF

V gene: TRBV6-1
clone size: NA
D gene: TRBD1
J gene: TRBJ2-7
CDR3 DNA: TGTGCCAGCTCATTACGAGGGCAGGGGGCGGTCGAGCAGTACTTC
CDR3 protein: CASSLRGQGAVEQYF

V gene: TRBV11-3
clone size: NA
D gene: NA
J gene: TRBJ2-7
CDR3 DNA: TGTGCCAGCAGCGCCCGTGCCTACGAGCAGTACTTC
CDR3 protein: CASSARAYEQYF

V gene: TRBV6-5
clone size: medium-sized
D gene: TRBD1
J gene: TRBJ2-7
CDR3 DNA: TGTGCCAGCAGTTACTCTTGGGGACAGGGGTACGAGCAGTACTTC
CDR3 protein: CASSYSWGQGYEQYF

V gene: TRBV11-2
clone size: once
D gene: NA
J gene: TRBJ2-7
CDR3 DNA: TGTGCCAGCAGCTTAGTTCGTGGTAACAGGGTCCACGAGCAGTACTTC
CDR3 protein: CASSLVRGNRVHEQYF

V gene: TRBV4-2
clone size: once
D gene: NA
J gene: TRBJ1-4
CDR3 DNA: TGTGCCAGCAGCCAAAAGGACAAGTATAATGAAAAACTGTTTTTT
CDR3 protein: CASSQKDKYNEKLFF

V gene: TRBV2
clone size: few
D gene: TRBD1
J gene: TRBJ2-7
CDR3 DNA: TGTGCCAGCAGTGAAGCTGGACAGGACAGGTCGGAGCAGTACTTC
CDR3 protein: CASSEAGQDRSEQYF

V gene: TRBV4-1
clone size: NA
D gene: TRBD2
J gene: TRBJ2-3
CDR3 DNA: TGCGCCAGCAGCCAATCTGGGGCTAGCGGGAGCAGCACAGATACGCAGTATTTT
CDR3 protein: CASSQSGASGSSTDTQYF

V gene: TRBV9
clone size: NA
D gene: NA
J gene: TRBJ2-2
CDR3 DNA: TGTGCCAGCAGCGTTGTCTTCGGGGAGCTGTTTTTT
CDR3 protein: CASSVVFGELFF

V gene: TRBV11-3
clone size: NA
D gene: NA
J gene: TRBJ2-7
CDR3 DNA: TGTGCCAGCAGCTTAGATTCAGGGACCTACGAGCAGTACTTC
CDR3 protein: CASSLDSGTYEQYF

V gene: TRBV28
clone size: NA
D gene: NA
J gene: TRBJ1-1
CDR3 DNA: TGTGCCAGCAGTGTATACGGGACACCCGCCCAGCCTGAAGCTTTCTTT
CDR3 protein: CASSVYGTPAQPEAFF

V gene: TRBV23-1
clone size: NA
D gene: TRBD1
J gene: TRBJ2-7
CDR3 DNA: TGCGCCGGAGTTACAGGGGGCGAGTACTACGAGCAGTACTTC
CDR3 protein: CAGVTGGEYYEQYF

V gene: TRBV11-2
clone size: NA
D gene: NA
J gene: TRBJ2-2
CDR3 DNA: TGTGCCAGCAGCTTAGCACTCCTCACCGGGGAGCTGTTTTTT
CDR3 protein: CASSLALLTGELFF

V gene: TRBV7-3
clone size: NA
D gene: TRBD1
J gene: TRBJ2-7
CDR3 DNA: TGTGCCAGCAGCTTAAGAGGGACAGGGGACTACGAGCAGTACTTC
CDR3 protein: CASSLRGTGDYEQYF

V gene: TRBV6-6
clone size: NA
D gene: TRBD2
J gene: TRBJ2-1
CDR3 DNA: TGTGCCAGCACCGGGACTAGAAGGTACAATGAGCAGTTCTTC
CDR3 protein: CASTGTRRYNEQFF

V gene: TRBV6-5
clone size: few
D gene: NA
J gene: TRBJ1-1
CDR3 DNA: TGTGCCAGCAGTTACTTGGGGCGGAACCCTGAAGCTTTCTTT
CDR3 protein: CASSYLGRNPEAFF

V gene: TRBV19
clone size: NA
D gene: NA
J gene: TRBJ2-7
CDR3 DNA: TGTGCCAGTAACAAACGGGTTAAGGACGAGCAGTACTTC
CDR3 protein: CASNKRVKDEQYF

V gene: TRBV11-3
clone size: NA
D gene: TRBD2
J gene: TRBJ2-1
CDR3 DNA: TGTGCCAGCAGCCCCCCTAGCGGGAGTCCGAACAATGAGCAGTTCTTC
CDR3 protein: CASSPPSGSPNNEQFF

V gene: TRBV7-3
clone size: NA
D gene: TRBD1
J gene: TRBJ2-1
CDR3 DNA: TGTGCCAGCAGCGAGACAGGGAATGAGCAGTTCTTC
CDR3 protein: CASSETGNEQFF

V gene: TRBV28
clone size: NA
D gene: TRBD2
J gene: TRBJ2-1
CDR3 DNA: TGTGCCAGCAGACTAGCGGAATACAATGAGCAGTTCTTC
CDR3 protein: CASRLAEYNEQFF

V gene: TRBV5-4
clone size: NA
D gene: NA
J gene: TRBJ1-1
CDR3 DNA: TGTGCCAGCAGAATACAGGGTTTGAACACTGAAGCTTTCTTT
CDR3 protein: CASRIQGLNTEAFF

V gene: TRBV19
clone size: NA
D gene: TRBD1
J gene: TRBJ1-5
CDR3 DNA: TGTGCCAGTAGTATAGGAACAGGGGGAGGCCAGCCCCAGCATTTT
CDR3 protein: CASSIGTGGGQPQHF

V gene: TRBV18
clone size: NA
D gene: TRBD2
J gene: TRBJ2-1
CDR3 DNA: TGTGCCAGCCGGAGAACCTCCGGGACTAGCGGGAGGCTCAATGAGCAGTTCTTC
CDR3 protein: CASRRTSGTSGRLNEQFF

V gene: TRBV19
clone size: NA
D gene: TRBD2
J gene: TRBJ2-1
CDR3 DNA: TGTGCCAGTAGCGTCACACTGTTTCTAGCGGGAGGGAATGAGCAGTTCTTC
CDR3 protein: CASSVTLFLAGGNEQFF

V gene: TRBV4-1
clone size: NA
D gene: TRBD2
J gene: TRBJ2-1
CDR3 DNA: TGCGCCAGCAGCAACCGACTAGCGGGAGGCGGTAATGAGCAGTTCTTC
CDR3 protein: CASSNRLAGGGNEQFF

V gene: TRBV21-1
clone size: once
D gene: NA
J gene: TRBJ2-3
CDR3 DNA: TGTGCCAGCACCGGACAGGGTCTACCACTCGATAATACGCAGTATTTT
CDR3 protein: CASTGQGLPLDNTQYF

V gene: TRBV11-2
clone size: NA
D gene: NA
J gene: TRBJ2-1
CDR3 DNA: TGTGCCAGCAGCTTAGGGAGGGCTCGTTCCTACAATGAGCAGTTCTTC
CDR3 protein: CASSLGRARSYNEQFF

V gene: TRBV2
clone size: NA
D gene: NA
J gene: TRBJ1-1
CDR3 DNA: TGTGCCATCACCTTGGGCCCTGAAGCTTTCTTT
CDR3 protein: CAITLGPEAFF

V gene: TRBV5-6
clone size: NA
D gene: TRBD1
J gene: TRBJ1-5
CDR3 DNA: TGTGCCAGCAGCGCCGGGACAGAAAATAATCAGCCCCAGCATTTT
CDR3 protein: CASSAGTENNQPQHF

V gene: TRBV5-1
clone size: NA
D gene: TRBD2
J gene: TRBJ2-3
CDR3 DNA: TGCGCCAGCAGCTTGTCTAGCGGCCTGAGCACAGATACGCAGTATTTT
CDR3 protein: CASSLSSGLSTDTQYF

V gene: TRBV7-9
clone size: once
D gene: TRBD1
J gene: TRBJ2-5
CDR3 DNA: TGTGCCAGCAGGATTGGGACAGGGCCAAAGACCCAGTACTTC
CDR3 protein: CASRIGTGPKTQYF

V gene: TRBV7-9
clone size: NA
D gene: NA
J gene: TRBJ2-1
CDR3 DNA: TGTGCCACAAAGGCCGGGAATGAGCAGTTCTTC
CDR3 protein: CATKAGNEQFF

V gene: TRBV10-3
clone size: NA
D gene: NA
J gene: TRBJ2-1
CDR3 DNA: TGTGCCATCAGTGAGTCGTATTCGGGGTACAATGAGCAGTTCTTC
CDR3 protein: CAISESYSGYNEQFF

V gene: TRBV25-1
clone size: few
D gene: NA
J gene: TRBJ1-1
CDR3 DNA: TGTGCCAGCAGTCCGGTGATGAACACTGAAGCTTTCTTT
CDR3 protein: CASSPVMNTEAFF

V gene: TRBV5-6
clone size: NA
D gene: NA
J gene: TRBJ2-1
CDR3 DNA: TGTGCCAGCAGCTTGGGGGAGCGGCGGAGCAATGAGCAGTTCTTC
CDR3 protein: CASSLGERRSNEQFF

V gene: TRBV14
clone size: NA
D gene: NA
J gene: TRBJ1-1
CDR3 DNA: TGTGCCAGCAGCCAAGTGGGACATCTGAACACTGAAGCTTTCTTT
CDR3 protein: CASSQVGHLNTEAFF

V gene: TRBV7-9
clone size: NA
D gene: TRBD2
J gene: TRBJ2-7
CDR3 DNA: TGTGCCACCGAGCGGGGGGCCTCCTACGAGCAGTACTTC
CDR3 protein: CATERGASYEQYF

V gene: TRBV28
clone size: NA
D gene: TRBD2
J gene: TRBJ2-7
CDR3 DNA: TGTGCCAGCGGCGGGGGGCACTCCAATGGGTACGAGCAGTACTTC
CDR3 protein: CASGGGHSNGYEQYF

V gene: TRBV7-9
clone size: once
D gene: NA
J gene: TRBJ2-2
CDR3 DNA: TGTGCCAGCAGCTTAGGACAGAACATGAGGACCGGGGAGCTGTTTTTT
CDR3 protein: CASSLGQNMRTGELFF

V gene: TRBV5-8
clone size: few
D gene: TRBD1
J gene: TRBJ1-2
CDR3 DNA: TGTGCCAGCAGTAGCCCTGGGACAGTCCGAGCACCCTACACCTTC
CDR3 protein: CASSSPGTVRAPYTF

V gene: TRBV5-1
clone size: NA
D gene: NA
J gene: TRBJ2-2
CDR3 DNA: TGCGCCAGCCGTCCCGGGACTAGCCAACAGGGGGGGACCGGGGAGCTGTTTTTT
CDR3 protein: CASRPGTSQQGGTGELFF

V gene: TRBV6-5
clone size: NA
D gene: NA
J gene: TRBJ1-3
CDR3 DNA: TGTGCCAGCAGTCCCGGGAGGGGGGGGAACCCCATATATTTT
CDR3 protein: CASSPGRGGNPIYF

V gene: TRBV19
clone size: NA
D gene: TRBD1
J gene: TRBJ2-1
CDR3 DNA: TGTGCCAGTAGTCAAGACAGGGGGCTCGACAATGAGCAGTTCTTC
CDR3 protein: CASSQDRGLDNEQFF

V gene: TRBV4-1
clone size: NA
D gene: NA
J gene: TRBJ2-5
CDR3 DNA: TGCGCCAGCAGCCCCGATTATGACAGGCCCCAAGAGACCCAGTACTTC
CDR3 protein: CASSPDYDRPQETQYF

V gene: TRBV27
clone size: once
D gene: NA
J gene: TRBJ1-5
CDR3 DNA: TGTGCCAGCAGGACAGCCCAGCCAAATCAGCCCCAGCATTTT
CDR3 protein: CASRTAQPNQPQHF

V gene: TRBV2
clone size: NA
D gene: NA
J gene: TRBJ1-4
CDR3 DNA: TGTGCCAGCAGTGAAGAGGGGCAGGGTAATGAAAAACTGTTTTTT
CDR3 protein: CASSEEGQGNEKLFF

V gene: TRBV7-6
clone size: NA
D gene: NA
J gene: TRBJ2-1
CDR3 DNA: TGTGCCAGCAGCTACCATTCAGGGGTCCCCGGGGGGAATGAGCAGTTCTTC
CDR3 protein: CASSYHSGVPGGNEQFF

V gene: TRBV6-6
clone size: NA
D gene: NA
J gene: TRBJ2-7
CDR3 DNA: TGTGCCAGCAGCAACTCGGGACTCGCCTCCTACGAGCAGTACTTC
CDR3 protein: CASSNSGLASYEQYF

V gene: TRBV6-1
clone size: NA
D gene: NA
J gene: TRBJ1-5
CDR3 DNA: TGTGCCAGCAGTGCGGGGGAGGGGAGCAATCAGCCCCAGCATTTT
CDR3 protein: CASSAGEGSNQPQHF